This is a list of T cell receptor beta chains from one sample in a study of technical replicates of blood from a handful of donors. Some clones are missing from TCRdb's copy, which holds only in-frame ones; the method was immunoSEQ multiplex PCR. Of 80,000 to 95,000 clones listed, around 96% were seen once; the top ten hold approximately 0.36%. Sequenced: T cells isolated from PBMCs. These receptors were obtained from a human donor in good health. Each CDR3 is given with its conserved first and last residue. A D gene is named only where the DNA matches it firmly. Not all rows give a size; the values are once, few, many and, for expanded clones, a class.

j_gene	v_gene	d_gene	abundance	CDR3aa	CDR3nt
TRBJ2-1	TRBV5-6	TRBD2	-	CASSLSSGSNEQFF	TGTGCCAGCAGCTTGTCTAGCGGGAGTAATGAGCAGTTCTTC
TRBJ2-7	TRBV6-5	TRBD2	-	CASSQSGNPYEQYF	TGTGCCAGCAGTCAGAGCGGGAATCCCTACGAGCAGTACTTC
TRBJ2-1	TRBV7-3	TRBD2	-	CASSLSPSGYNEQFF	TGTGCCAGCAGCTTAAGTCCTAGCGGTTACAATGAGCAGTTCTTC
TRBJ2-7	TRBV30	TRBD2	-	CAWSPRGGSYEQYF	TGTGCCTGGAGTCCCCGGGGGGGGTCCTACGAGCAGTACTTC
TRBJ1-3	TRBV18	TRBD1	-	CASSFGTGSGNTIYF	TGTGCCAGCTCATTCGGGACAGGATCTGGAAACACCATATATTTT
TRBJ2-7	TRBV6-5	-	-	CASSLYQNYEQYF	TGTGCCAGCAGTTTGTATCAGAACTACGAGCAGTACTTC
TRBJ1-3	TRBV5-4	-	-	CASSLAGQLFSGNTIYF	TGTGCCAGCAGCTTGGCGGGACAACTTTTCTCTGGAAACACCATATATTTT
TRBJ2-7	TRBV10-2	-	once	CASSEGSGLYEQYF	TGCGCCAGCAGTGAGGGATCAGGCCTCTACGAGCAGTACTTC
TRBJ2-7	TRBV12-5	TRBD2	-	CASANWDYSYEQYF	TGTGCTAGTGCCAACTGGGACTACAGCTACGAGCAGTACTTC
TRBJ2-2	TRBV2	-	-	CASSVRTNTGELFF	TGTGCCAGCAGTGTGAGAACCAACACCGGGGAGCTGTTTTTT
TRBJ1-3	TRBV2	-	-	CASREGSGNTIYF	TGTGCCAGCAGAGAGGGATCCGGAAACACCATATATTTT
TRBJ2-1	TRBV7-9	TRBD1	-	CASRAGTGGYNEQFF	TGTGCCAGCAGGGCCGGGACAGGGGGCTACAATGAGCAGTTCTTC
TRBJ2-1	TRBV19	-	-	CASSKRGSDNEQFF	TGTGCCAGTAGTAAGAGGGGGTCCGACAATGAGCAGTTCTTC
TRBJ2-7	TRBV28	-	-	CASTQPTSGYEQYF	TGTGCCAGCACCCAACCGACAAGCGGGTACGAGCAGTACTTC
TRBJ1-1	TRBV5-1	-	-	CASSLVLGENTEAFF	TGCGCCAGCAGCTTGGTTTTAGGGGAGAACACTGAAGCTTTCTTT
TRBJ2-3	TRBV27	TRBD1	once	CASRVLQGAGDTQYF	TGTGCCAGCAGAGTTTTACAGGGGGCAGGAGATACGCAGTATTTT
TRBJ1-5	TRBV7-2	-	-	CASSLEARFKQPQHF	TGTGCCAGCAGCTTAGAAGCCAGGTTTAAGCAGCCCCAGCATTTT
TRBJ1-2	TRBV6-1	-	-	CASSEYPGFNGYTF	TGTGCCAGCAGTGAGTATCCAGGGTTTAATGGCTACACCTTC
TRBJ1-1	TRBV19	-	-	CATVIPSPLEAFF	TGTGCCACCGTTATACCTAGTCCCCTTGAAGCTTTCTTT
TRBJ1-5	TRBV4-2	TRBD1	-	CASSQDWRQGEIQPQHF	TGTGCCAGCAGCCAAGACTGGAGACAGGGGGAGATTCAGCCCCAGCATTTT
TRBJ1-3	TRBV11-2	-	once	CASSLVRGYGNTIYF	TGTGCCAGCAGCTTAGTTAGGGGGTACGGAAACACCATATATTTT
TRBJ2-1	TRBV9	-	-	CASSVEGGSEQFF	TGTGCCAGCAGCGTAGAAGGAGGGAGTGAGCAGTTCTTC
TRBJ2-1	TRBV5-4	TRBD2	-	CASSLTSGYNNEQFF	TGTGCCAGCAGCTTAACTAGCGGGTACAACAATGAGCAGTTCTTC
TRBJ1-4	TRBV4-3	-	-	CASSQEQGTNEKLFF	TGCGCCAGCAGCCAAGAGCAGGGTACTAATGAAAAACTGTTTTTT
TRBJ2-2	TRBV2	-	-	CASKSRHTGELFF	TGTGCCAGCAAATCCAGGCACACCGGGGAGCTGTTTTTT
TRBJ2-2	TRBV30	TRBD2	-	CAWNGAGDTGELFF	TGTGCCTGGAATGGAGCGGGGGACACCGGGGAGCTGTTTTTT
TRBJ2-2	TRBV4-1	-	-	CASSQAFWSPVGELFF	TGCGCCAGCAGCCAAGCCTTCTGGAGCCCGGTCGGGGAGCTGTTTTTT
TRBJ2-7	TRBV5-1	-	-	CASSLVSYEQYF	TGCGCCAGCTCCTTAGTCTCCTACGAGCAGTACTTC
TRBJ1-3	TRBV6-1	TRBD1	-	CASSRDRDHTIYF	TGTGCCAGCAGCCGGGACAGGGATCACACCATATATTTT
TRBJ1-2	TRBV4-2	TRBD1	once	CASSQETGTGYYGYTF	TGTGCCAGCAGCCAAGAAACCGGGACAGGATATTATGGCTACACCTTC
TRBJ1-1	TRBV7-9	-	-	CASSLVLGHTEAFF	TGTGCCAGCAGCCTGGTGCTGGGCCACACTGAAGCTTTCTTT
TRBJ1-1	TRBV4-3	-	once	CASSPGGEVLGEAFF	TGCGCCAGCAGCCCAGGAGGGGAGGTTCTTGGTGAAGCTTTCTTT
TRBJ1-2	TRBV28	TRBD1	few	CASKGGQGSYGYTF	TGTGCCAGCAAGGGGGGACAGGGATCCTATGGCTACACCTTC
TRBJ1-5	TRBV5-4	TRBD1	-	CASSSTGEGSNQPQHF	TGTGCCAGCAGCAGTACAGGGGAAGGTTCCAATCAGCCCCAGCATTTT
TRBJ1-1	TRBV10-1	-	-	CASSERKDTMNTEAFF	TGCGCCAGCAGTGAGAGGAAGGACACGATGAACACTGAAGCTTTCTTT
TRBJ2-1	TRBV7-3	TRBD2	-	CASSLTGTSGSFREQFF	TGTGCCAGCAGCCTTACCGGGACTAGCGGGAGTTTTCGTGAGCAGTTCTTC
TRBJ2-2	TRBV29-1	TRBD2	few	CSVGPLAGGTGELFF	TGCAGCGTGGGGCCGCTAGCGGGAGGAACCGGGGAGCTGTTTTTT
TRBJ2-1	TRBV25-1	-	once	CASRGVNEQFF	TGTGCCAGCAGAGGGGTCAATGAGCAGTTCTTC
TRBJ2-6	TRBV10-3	TRBD1	-	CAIGDSFSGANVLTF	TGTGCCATCGGGGACAGCTTCTCTGGGGCCAACGTCCTGACTTTC
TRBJ2-1	TRBV4-3	TRBD2	-	CASSYRLAGGEYNEQFF	TGCGCCAGCAGTTACAGACTAGCGGGAGGGGAATACAATGAGCAGTTCTTC
TRBJ2-5	TRBV25-1	TRBD2	-	CASSEFGGRGETQYF	TGTGCCAGCAGTGAATTTGGCGGGAGAGGAGAGACCCAGTACTTC
TRBJ1-5	TRBV2	-	-	CASSLSQGSNQPQHF	TGTGCCAGCAGTCTCTCCCAGGGAAGTAATCAGCCCCAGCATTTT
TRBJ2-4	TRBV4-2	TRBD2	-	CASSPAGEGVKNIQYF	TGTGCCAGCAGCCCAGCGGGGGAAGGGGTCAAAAACATTCAGTACTTC
TRBJ2-1	TRBV20-1	-	-	CSGFRGEQFF	TGCAGTGGATTTAGGGGGGAGCAGTTCTTC
TRBJ1-2	TRBV7-9	-	-	CASSLGGGYGYTF	TGTGCCAGCAGCTTAGGGGGAGGCTATGGCTACACCTTC
TRBJ2-1	TRBV4-2	TRBD2	-	CASSQEAGGPNNEQFF	TGTGCCAGCAGCCAAGAAGCGGGAGGGCCCAACAATGAGCAGTTCTTC
TRBJ2-4	TRBV11-2	TRBD2	once	CASSLSGTSFIQYF	TGTGCCAGCAGCTTATCCGGGACTAGCTTCATTCAGTACTTC
TRBJ2-1	TRBV27	-	-	CASRLQGGEQFF	TGTGCCAGCAGGCTGCAGGGTGGTGAGCAGTTCTTC
TRBJ2-7	TRBV2	TRBD2	-	CASSGTSGKYEQYF	TGTGCCAGCAGTGGAACTAGCGGAAAATACGAGCAGTACTTC
TRBJ1-3	TRBV4-1	-	-	CASSQDPGENTIYF	TGCGCCAGCAGCCAAGATCCCGGGGAAAACACCATATATTTT
TRBJ1-4	TRBV11-2	-	-	CASSLSGGPNEKLFF	TGTGCCAGCAGCCTGTCGGGGGGGCCTAATGAAAAACTGTTTTTT
TRBJ2-1	TRBV6-5	TRBD2	-	CASSYNGVAGPLEQFF	TGTGCCAGCAGTTACAATGGGGTAGCGGGGCCTCTTGAGCAGTTCTTC
TRBJ1-1	TRBV6-6	-	-	CAMTQGNAEAFF	TGTGCCATGACACAGGGAAATGCTGAAGCTTTCTTT
TRBJ2-7	TRBV28	TRBD2	-	CASGRLAAEQYF	TGTGCCAGCGGAAGACTAGCGGCCGAGCAGTACTTC
TRBJ1-2	TRBV6-5	-	-	CASISDKSYGYTF	TGTGCCAGCATCTCGGACAAGTCCTATGGCTACACCTTC
TRBJ2-1	TRBV18	TRBD2	once	CASSLRDYDNEQFF	TGTGCCAGCTCACTCCGGGACTATGACAATGAGCAGTTCTTC
TRBJ1-2	TRBV5-4	-	once	CASSLTVNYGYTF	TGTGCCAGCAGCTTGACAGTAAACTATGGCTACACCTTC
TRBJ2-2	TRBV6-5	-	once	CASRPYKNTGELFF	TGTGCCAGCAGACCCTATAAGAACACCGGGGAGCTGTTTTTT